Listed below are T cell receptor beta chains from one sample, sequenced in a study of cytomegalovirus exposure and HLA in healthy donors. Only in-frame clones appear in the TCRdb table, and some are missing; sequencing was by immunoSEQ multiplex PCR. This repertoire shows approximately 59,000 clones, approximately 82% found once; its top ten account for about 3%. The source material was PBMCs. Source of these receptors: a girl aged 5 to 17 in good health and CMV-seropositive. Each CDR3 is given with its conserved first and last residue. The order of the fields is J gene, D gene, clone size, V gene, CDR3 protein, CDR3 DNA. D genes are given only for firm matches. Expanded clones get a size class; other rows say once, few or many, or leave the size out.

>TRBJ2-7|TRBD1|.|TRBV6-5
CASSRTGQGEQYF
TGTGCCAGCAGTCGCACGGGACAGGGGGAGCAGTACTTC
>TRBJ2-7|.|.|TRBV4-1
CASSQDRETPTYEQYF
TGCGCCAGCAGCCAAGATCGGGAGACCCCAACCTACGAGCAGTACTTC
>TRBJ2-5|TRBD2|.|TRBV2
CASTGLAGVQETQYF
TGTGCCAGCACCGGACTAGCGGGAGTCCAAGAGACCCAGTACTTC
>TRBJ2-7|.|.|TRBV18
CASSQVGSGEQYF
TGTGCCAGCTCACAGGTCGGGTCGGGAGAGCAGTACTTC
>TRBJ2-1|.|once|TRBV7-8
CASSTSTSNEQFF
TGTGCCAGCAGCACATCCACTAGCAATGAGCAGTTCTTC
>TRBJ1-1|.|.|TRBV18
CASSITGDTEAFF
TGTGCCAGCTCGATAACGGGAGACACTGAAGCTTTCTTT
>TRBJ2-3|.|.|TRBV27
CASSLQYTDTQYF
TGTGCCAGCAGTTTACAGTACACAGATACGCAGTATTTT
>TRBJ1-2|.|.|TRBV29-1
CSGLGAGYTF
TGCAGCGGTTTAGGGGCTGGCTACACCTTC
>TRBJ2-1|TRBD2|.|TRBV28
CASSFGLAGGLNEQFF
TGTGCCAGCAGTTTCGGACTAGCGGGGGGTCTCAATGAGCAGTTCTTC
>TRBJ1-5|.|.|TRBV27
CASSNRVRGQPQHF
TGTGCCAGCAGTAATAGGGTTAGGGGGCAGCCCCAGCATTTT
>TRBJ1-4|TRBD1|.|TRBV29-1
CSAGGGDRFNEKLFF
TGCAGCGCTGGGGGAGGGGACAGGTTCAATGAAAAACTGTTTTTT
>TRBJ2-1|TRBD2|.|TRBV30
CAWRGAGGWPYNEQFF
TGTGCCTGGAGGGGAGCGGGAGGCTGGCCCTACAATGAGCAGTTCTTC
>TRBJ1-1|.|.|TRBV29-1
CSCQKADSEAFF
TGCAGCTGCCAGAAGGCGGACAGCGAAGCTTTCTTT
>TRBJ2-1|.|.|TRBV27
CASKGPWTNEQFF
TGTGCCAGCAAAGGGCCCTGGACAAATGAGCAGTTCTTC
>TRBJ1-1|.|.|TRBV5-1
CASSLDSMNTEAFF
TGCGCCAGCAGCTTGGACAGTATGAACACTGAAGCTTTCTTT
>TRBJ2-7|.|.|TRBV28
CASSADSDSYEQYF
TGTGCCAGCAGTGCTGACAGCGACTCCTACGAGCAGTACTTC
>TRBJ1-1|TRBD1|.|TRBV10-2
CASRRTGIVGMNTEAFF
TGCGCCAGCAGGCGGACAGGGATCGTTGGTATGAACACTGAAGCTTTCTTT
>TRBJ1-1|.|.|TRBV7-9
CASSFVGVNTEAFF
TGTGCCAGCAGCTTCGTCGGGGTGAACACTGAAGCTTTCTTT
>TRBJ2-7|.|.|TRBV7-2
CASSSDKSYEQYF
TGTGCCAGCAGCTCGGACAAGTCCTACGAGCAGTACTTC
>TRBJ2-7|TRBD2|few|TRBV27
CASSPRDYLYEQYF
TGTGCCAGCAGTCCGCGGGACTACCTCTACGAGCAGTACTTC
>TRBJ2-1|TRBD2|.|TRBV4-1
CASSQGPGLGGPYNEQFF
TGCGCCAGCAGCCAAGGACCGGGACTAGGTGGGCCTTACAATGAGCAGTTCTTC
>TRBJ1-6|.|.|TRBV7-8
CASSLVARGITYNSPLHF
TGTGCCAGCAGCTTAGTAGCTAGGGGGATCACCTATAATTCACCCCTCCACTTT
>TRBJ2-2|TRBD1|.|TRBV4-1
CASSQQTGGNTGELFF
TGCGCCAGCAGCCAACAGACAGGGGGAAACACCGGGGAGCTGTTTTTT
>TRBJ2-7|.|few|TRBV28
CASGARPYEQYF
TGTGCCAGCGGGGCTAGGCCCTACGAGCAGTACTTC
>TRBJ2-7|.|.|TRBV28
CASSLSSYEQYF
TGTGCCAGCAGTTTGTCCAGCTACGAGCAGTACTTC
>TRBJ1-3|.|.|TRBV30
CAWNALSSGNTIYF
TGTGCCTGGAACGCCCTGAGCTCTGGAAACACCATATATTTT
>TRBJ1-1|.|few|TRBV2
CASSNRLESEAFF
TGTGCCAGCAGTAATCGGTTGGAGTCTGAAGCTTTCTTT
>TRBJ1-4|TRBD1|.|TRBV15
CATSRAGGTEKLFF
TGTGCCACCAGCAGAGCAGGGGGCACGGAAAAACTGTTTTTT
>TRBJ2-2|TRBD2|.|TRBV4-1
CASSQGVGLAGAGELFF
TGCGCCAGCAGCCAAGGGGTGGGACTAGCGGGAGCCGGGGAGCTGTTTTTT
>TRBJ2-3|TRBD1|.|TRBV7-2
CASSPGQARGTQYF
TGTGCCAGCAGCCCCGGACAGGCAAGGGGTACGCAGTATTTT
>TRBJ2-3|TRBD1|.|TRBV4-1
CASSSGTGVTDTQYF
TGCGCCAGCAGCTCCGGGACAGGGGTCACAGATACGCAGTATTTT
>TRBJ2-1|.|.|TRBV10-3
CAIREGGGLGNEQFF
TGTGCCATCAGGGAGGGGGGGGGACTTGGGAATGAGCAGTTCTTC
>TRBJ2-5|TRBD1|.|TRBV19
CASSIPMTGGETQYF
TGTGCCAGTAGTATCCCTATGACAGGGGGCGAGACCCAGTACTTC
>TRBJ2-7|TRBD2|.|TRBV23-1
CASSPREGSYEQYF
TGCGCCAGCAGCCCGCGGGAGGGCTCCTACGAGCAGTACTTC
>TRBJ1-5|.|once|TRBV28
CASRDSSNQPQHF
TGTGCCAGCAGAGACAGTAGCAATCAGCCCCAGCATTTT
>TRBJ2-2|TRBD1|.|TRBV30
CAWSVTGVAGELFF
TGTGCCTGGAGTGTAACAGGGGTGGCCGGGGAGCTGTTTTTT
>TRBJ2-3|TRBD2|.|TRBV6-5
CASSYSPAGARDTQYF
TGTGCCAGCAGTTACTCTCCAGCGGGAGCACGGGATACGCAGTATTTT
>TRBJ2-7|.|.|TRBV28
CASSQGALTYEQYF
TGTGCCAGCAGTCAAGGGGCTCTAACCTACGAGCAGTACTTC
>TRBJ1-2|.|.|TRBV11-2
CASSHLRQALNYGYTF
TGTGCCAGCAGCCACCTAAGACAGGCCCTTAACTATGGCTACACCTTC
>TRBJ2-7|TRBD2|.|TRBV27
CASQSWTSGTYEQYF
TGTGCCAGCCAGTCGTGGACTAGCGGGACTTACGAGCAGTACTTC
>TRBJ1-6|TRBD1|.|TRBV5-1
CASSEGTGSNSPLHF
TGCGCCAGCAGCGAGGGGACAGGATCGAATTCACCCCTCCACTTT
>TRBJ1-1|.|.|TRBV18
CASSRDTNTEAFF
TGTGCCAGCTCCCGGGACACGAACACTGAAGCTTTCTTT
>TRBJ2-1|TRBD2|.|TRBV11-2
CASSFELAGGNEQFF
TGTGCCAGCAGCTTTGAACTAGCGGGGGGCAATGAGCAGTTCTTC
>TRBJ2-5|TRBD2|.|TRBV7-2
CASSDRAGVGETQYF
TGTGCCAGCAGCGACCGAGCGGGAGTGGGCGAGACCCAGTACTTC
>TRBJ2-1|.|few|TRBV5-1
CASSLEGREQFF
TGCGCCAGCAGCTTGGAGGGGCGTGAGCAGTTCTTC
>TRBJ2-5|.|.|TRBV7-2
CASSSEETQYF
TGTGCCAGCAGCTCCGAAGAGACCCAGTACTTC
>TRBJ2-7|TRBD2|few|TRBV25-1
CASSHKARSGMGDEQYF
TGTGCCAGCAGTCATAAGGCCCGCAGCGGGATGGGAGACGAGCAGTACTTC
>TRBJ1-1|.|.|TRBV19
CASSMMGGTEAFF
TGTGCCAGTAGTATGATGGGGGGCACTGAAGCTTTCTTT
>TRBJ2-1|.|once|TRBV28
CTSTTPKTDYFF
TGTACCAGCACCACACCTAAGACAGATTATTTCTTC
>TRBJ2-3|.|few|TRBV4-3
CASSQVEASDTQYF
TGCGCCAGCAGCCAAGTCGAGGCATCAGATACGCAGTATTTT
>TRBJ2-1|TRBD2|.|TRBV28
CASSIGGGGYNEQFF
TGTGCCAGCAGTATCGGGGGGGGAGGGTACAATGAGCAGTTCTTC
>TRBJ2-7|TRBD1|few|TRBV27
CASSFLQGNEQYF
TGTGCCAGCAGTTTCCTACAGGGGAACGAGCAGTACTTC
>TRBJ1-5|TRBD1|.|TRBV7-9
CASSTGGWDQPQHF
TGTGCCAGCAGCACAGGGGGCTGGGATCAGCCCCAGCATTTT
>TRBJ1-5|.|.|TRBV5-1
CASSMTGSNQPQHF
TGCGCCAGCAGTATGACAGGCAGCAATCAGCCCCAGCATTTT